This TCR beta chain was recorded in a study of response to subunit inactivated influenza vaccine. The CDR3 is 15 amino acids. CDR1 is MNHNS and CDR2 is SASEGT in the germline V gene. The J segment lost 4 bases and the V segment lost 6 bases, leaving 10 bases of the junction unmatched. One entry per CDR3 protein results from TCRdb running MiXCR on the RT-PCR reads. Here the sample spans 650,000 to 800,000 distinct CDR3 sequences, roughly 20% being singletons. This clonotype came up a few times. The antigen is not known. Notes on the study in general: It was the authors' suggestion that each seasonal influenza vaccination recruits few new T cells.

Sequenced here: PBMCs from blood, sampled less than 6 days after vaccination. This sequence originates from a man aged 50 or older who received an inactivated influenza vaccine. This sequence joins TRBV6-1 and TRBJ2-3; 7 bases align to TRBD2. CDR3 in amino acids: CASRPGLAVPDTQYF. DNA of the CDR3: TGTGCCAGCAGGCCTGGGCTAGCGGTTCCAGATACGCAGTATTTT.